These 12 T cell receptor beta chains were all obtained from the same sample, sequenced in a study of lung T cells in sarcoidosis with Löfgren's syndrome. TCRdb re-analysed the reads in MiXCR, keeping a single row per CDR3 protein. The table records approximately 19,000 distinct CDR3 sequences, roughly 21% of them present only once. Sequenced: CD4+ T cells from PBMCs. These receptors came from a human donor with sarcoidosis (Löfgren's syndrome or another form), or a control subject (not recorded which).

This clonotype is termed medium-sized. The chain's CDR3 is CSARDRPAGLAGGTDTQYF. The CDR3 DNA reads as TGCAGTGCTAGAGATCGTCCCGCGGGACTAGCGGGAGGCACAGATACGCAGTATTTT. J is TRBJ2-3 and V is TRBV20-1, with TRBD2 matching 14 bases. V shed 0 bases, J shed 1 base, and the junction held 9 bases outside the gene matches. Germline V gives CDR1 DFQATT, CDR2 SNEGSKA (reference sequence). The CDR3 extends over 19 amino acids.

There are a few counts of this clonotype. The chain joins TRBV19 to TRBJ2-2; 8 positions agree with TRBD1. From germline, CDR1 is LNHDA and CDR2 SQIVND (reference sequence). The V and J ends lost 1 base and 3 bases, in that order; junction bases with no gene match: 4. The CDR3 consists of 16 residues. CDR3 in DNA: TGTGCCAGTAGTATAGGACAGGGGACGGACACCGGGGAGCTGTTTTTT. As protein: CASSIGQGTDTGELFF.

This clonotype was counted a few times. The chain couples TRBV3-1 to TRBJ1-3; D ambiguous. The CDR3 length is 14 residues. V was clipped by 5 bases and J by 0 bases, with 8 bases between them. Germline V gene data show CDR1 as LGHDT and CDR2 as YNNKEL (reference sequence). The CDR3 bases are TGTGCCAGCAGCTTACTGAGCTCTGGAAACACCATATATTTT. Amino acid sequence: CASSLLSSGNTIYF.

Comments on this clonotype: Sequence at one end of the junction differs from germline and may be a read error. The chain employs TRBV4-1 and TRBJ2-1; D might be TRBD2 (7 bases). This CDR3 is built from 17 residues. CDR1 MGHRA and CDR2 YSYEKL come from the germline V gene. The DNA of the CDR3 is TGCGCCAGCAGCCGAGATGAAACGGGGGGCACCTACAACGAGCAGTTCTTC. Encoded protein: CASSRDETGGTYNEQFF.

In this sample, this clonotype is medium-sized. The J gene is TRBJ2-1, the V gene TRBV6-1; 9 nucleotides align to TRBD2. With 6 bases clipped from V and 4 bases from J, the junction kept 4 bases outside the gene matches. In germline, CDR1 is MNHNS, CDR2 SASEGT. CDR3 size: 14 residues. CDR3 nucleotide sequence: TGTGCCAGCAGAAGCGGGGGGCCTTACAATGAGCAGTTCTTC. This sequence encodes CASRSGGPYNEQFF.

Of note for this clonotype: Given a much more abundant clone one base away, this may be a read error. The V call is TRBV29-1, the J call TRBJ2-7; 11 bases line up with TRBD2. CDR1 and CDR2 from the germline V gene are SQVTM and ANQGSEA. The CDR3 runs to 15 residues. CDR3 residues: CSVEGTSGSSYGQYF. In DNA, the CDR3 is TGCAGCGTTGAAGGCACTAGCGGGAGCTCCTACGGGCAGTACTTC.

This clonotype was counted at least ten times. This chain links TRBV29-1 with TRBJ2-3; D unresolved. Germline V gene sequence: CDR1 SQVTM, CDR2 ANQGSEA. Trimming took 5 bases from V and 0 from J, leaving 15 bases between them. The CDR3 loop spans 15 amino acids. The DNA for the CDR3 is TGCAGCGTTCACTCCTCAGGCGCTAGCACAGATACGCAGTATTTT. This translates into CSVHSSGASTDTQYF.

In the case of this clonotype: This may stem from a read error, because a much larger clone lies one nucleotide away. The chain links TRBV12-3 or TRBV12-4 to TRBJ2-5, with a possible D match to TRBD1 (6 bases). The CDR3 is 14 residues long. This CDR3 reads CARSLGGMVETQYF. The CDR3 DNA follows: TGTGCCCGCAGTTTAGGGGGAATGGTAGAGACCCAGTACTTC.

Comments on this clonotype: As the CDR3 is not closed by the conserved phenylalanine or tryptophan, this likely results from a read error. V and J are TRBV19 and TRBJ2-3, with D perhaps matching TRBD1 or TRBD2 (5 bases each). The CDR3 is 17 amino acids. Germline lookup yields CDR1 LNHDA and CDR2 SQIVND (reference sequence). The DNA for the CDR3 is TGTGCCAGTAGTAAAAGGGTGACAGCGGCGCTCACAGATGCGCAGTATTAT. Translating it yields CASSKRVTAALTDAQYY.

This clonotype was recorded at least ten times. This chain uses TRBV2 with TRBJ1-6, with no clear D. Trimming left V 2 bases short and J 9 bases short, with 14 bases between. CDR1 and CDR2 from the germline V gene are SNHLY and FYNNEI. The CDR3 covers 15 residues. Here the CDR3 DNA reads TGTGCCAGCAGTGAATCCCGGGGAAGTGGTTCACCCCTCCACTTT. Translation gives CASSESRGSGSPLHF.

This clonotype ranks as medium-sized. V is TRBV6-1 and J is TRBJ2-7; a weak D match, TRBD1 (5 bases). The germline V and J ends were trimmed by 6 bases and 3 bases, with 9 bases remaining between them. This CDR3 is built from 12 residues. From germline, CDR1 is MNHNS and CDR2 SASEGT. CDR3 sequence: CASRRTLYEQYF. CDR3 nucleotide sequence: TGTGCCAGCAGGAGGACACTCTACGAGCAGTACTTC.

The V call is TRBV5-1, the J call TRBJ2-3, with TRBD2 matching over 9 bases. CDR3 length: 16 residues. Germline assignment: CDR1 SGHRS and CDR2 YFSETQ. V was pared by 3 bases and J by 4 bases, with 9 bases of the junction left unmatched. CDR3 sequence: CASSSLAGSFSDTQYF. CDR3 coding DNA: TGCGCCAGCAGCTCCCTAGCGGGGAGCTTTTCAGATACGCAGTATTTT. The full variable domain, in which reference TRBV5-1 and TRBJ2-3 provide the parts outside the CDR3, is KAGVTQTPRYLIKTRGQQVTLSCSPISGHRSVSWYQQTPGQGLQFLFEYFSETQRNKGNFPGRFSGRQFSNSRSEMNVSTLELGDSALYLCASSSLAGSFSDTQYFGPGTRLTVL.